The clone carrying this T cell receptor (beta chain) was seen a handful of times. The entry originates in a study of blood T cells in healthy people across ages. The ends were cut back, 3 bases at V and 2 bases at J, with 11 bases in the middle. Germline V gives CDR1 MNHNY, CDR2 SVGAGI (reference sequence). The CDR3 runs 14 residues. A second PCR, run for roughly 7 to 12 cycles, used a sample-barcoded 5' primer plus a J-beta primer mix. TCRdb itself ran the 5' RACE reads through MiXCR, one entry per CDR3 protein. Among 1.5 million to 2 million distinct CDR3 sequences listed, under 30% were seen once. This chain connects TRBV6-6 to TRBJ2-7, with D possibly being TRBD2 (5 bases). This TCR came from a woman aged 30 to 39 in good health. Input material: blood. In DNA form, the CDR3 reads TGTGCCAGCAGTTATGGGGAGCCGCCCTACGAGCAGTACTTC. It specifies CASSYGEPPYEQYF.